The sequence of this T cell receptor (beta chain) was determined in a study of CD8+ T cells in alopecia areata. Germline-derived CDR1 and CDR2 are KGHSH and LQKENI. The J segment lost 0 bases and the V segment lost 4 bases, leaving 8 bases of the junction unmatched. The CDR3 consists of 17 residues. Study conclusions and caveats: It was lesional scalp, especially alopecia totalis/universalis, that showed higher clonality than normal scalp. Sequencing of scalp samples also includes resident alphabeta T cells from normal skin.

Remarks on this clone: Its antigen is currently unknown.

It was cDNA, reverse transcribed from extracted RNA, that served as the sequencing template. TCRdb keeps only in-frame clones here, not all; method: immunoSEQ multiplex PCR. The sample consists of about 150,000 clones, over 45% of them appearing once. The sorting of PBMCs gave CD4+ and CD8+ T cells. This receptor was taken from a human donor with alopecia areata. The chain carries TRBV18 and TRBJ2-1; TRBD2 agrees at 8 bases. Sequencing used CD4+ T cells sorted from blood. In nucleotides, the CDR3 is TGTGCCAGCTCACGATTACTAGCGGCTAGCTCCTACAATGAGCAGTTCTTC. It yields the protein CASSRLLAASSYNEQFF.